This T cell receptor beta chain is from a study of cytomegalovirus exposure and HLA in healthy donors. Healthy people donating bone marrow made up the donors. A multiplex PCR was run with 60 Vbeta primers and 13 Jbeta primers. Only in-frame clones appear in the TCRdb table, and some are missing; sequencing was by immunoSEQ multiplex PCR. The repertoire holds some 130,000 clones, with around three quarters as singletons. V was shortened by 7 bases and J by 3 bases, with 10 bases between the two germline ends. The germline V gene has CDR1 SGHTA and CDR2 FQGNSA. The CDR3 is 14 amino acids. The sequencing sample was made of PBMCs. The TCR was taken from a woman aged 25-40 years in good health and CMV-seropositive. This chain links TRBV7-2 with TRBJ1-6; D call uncertain. CDR3 in DNA: TGTGCCAGCACCCTCGTCCTCTATAATTCACCCCTCCACTTT. Translation: CASTLVLYNSPLHF.